The clone carrying this TCR beta chain was seen only a few times. Germline loops: CDR1 MRHNA, CDR2 SNTAGT. The CDR3 sequence is 16 residues long. With V trimmed by 0 bases and J by 8 bases, 10 bases remained unmatched. The data were taken from a study of blood T cells in healthy people across ages. Samples had at least 6.5 million PBMCs isolated from them. The authors ran a second PCR of roughly 6 to 12 cycles using a sample-barcoded 5' primer and a J-beta primer mix. One entry per CDR3 protein results from TCRdb running MiXCR on the 5' RACE reads. Here the sample spans some 930,000 distinct CDR3 sequences, under 35% being singletons. The same data also went into a second study, on T cells of mothers and their children. That source notes: It was related mother-child pairs that showed slightly higher overlap than unrelated pairs, without reaching significance.

V and J are TRBV6-4 and TRBJ2-1; 7 nucleotides agree with TRBD1. The TCR originated in a woman in her forties in good health. Material: blood. CDR3 amino acids: CASSDSRTDRVHEQFF. CDR3 DNA sequence: TGTGCCAGCAGTGACTCTAGAACCGACAGGGTGCATGAGCAGTTCTTC.